Listed here are 8 T cell receptor beta chains from one sample, sequenced in a study of shared T cell receptors in the human thymus. Here immunoSEQ multiplex PCR was the method, and the copy in TCRdb shows in-frame clones only, minus some. The top ten hold 0.013% of the sample, which has over 450,000 clones, about 84% seen once. These same records also appear under a second study, on human thymus T cells.

Sequencing input: thymocytes. These receptors came from a boy under two years old with a congenital heart defect.

The chain is built from TRBV11-2 and TRBJ2-7; 11 bases map to TRBD1. The CDR3 totals 17 residues. J was trimmed by 1 base and V by 5 bases; bases with no gene match: 10. Germline-derived CDR1 and CDR2 are SGHAT and FQNNGV. CDR3 coding DNA: TGTGCCAGCAGCCCAACGCAGGGGACAGGGGGGTCCTACGAGCAGTACTTC. Translation: CASSPTQGTGGSYEQYF.

The chain links TRBV28 to TRBJ2-7, with TRBD2 matching 9 bases. V lost 4 bases, J lost 3 bases, and 31 bases stayed unmatched. CDR3 length: 23 amino acids. Germline assignment: CDR1 MDHEN and CDR2 SYDVKM. The DNA for the CDR3 is TGTGCCAGCAGTTCCCCAGTATTGAGGGGACGAGCGGGAGGTATTTCCTGGGACTACGAGCAGTACTTC. Protein: CASSSPVLRGRAGGISWDYEQYF.

The chain is built from TRBV30 and TRBJ2-3; TRBD2 matches at 8 bases. In germline, CDR1 is GTSNPN, CDR2 SVGIG (reference sequence). This CDR3 is built from 19 residues. The V segment lost 0 bases and the J segment 5 bases; nucleotides outside the gene matches: 19. CDR3 bases: TGTGCCTGGAGTGTGCCGGAACCGGGAGGGCCACATCGGGGAGATACGCAGTATTTT. The encoded protein is CAWSVPEPGGPHRGDTQYF.

This chain uses TRBV5-1 with TRBJ2-7; perhaps TRBD2 as D (5 bases). V lost 1 base to trimming and J lost 8 bases, with 16 bases between them. Germline V gene data show CDR1 as SGHRS and CDR2 as YFSETQ. This CDR3 spans 14 amino acids. The CDR3 protein is CASSLTSGRLQQYF. CDR3 bases: TGCGCCAGCAGCTTGACTAGTGGCCGCTTGCAGCAGTACTTC. Full variable domain (rest looked up from reference TRBV5-1 and TRBJ2-7): KAGVTQTPRYLIKTRGQQVTLSCSPISGHRSVSWYQQTPGQGLQFLFEYFSETQRNKGNFPGRFSGRQFSNSRSEMNVSTLELGDSALYLCASSLTSGRLQQYFGPGTRLTVT.

This clone was seen only a few times. The J gene is TRBJ2-4, the V gene TRBV7-2, with 8 bases lining up with TRBD1. The CDR3 runs to 15 residues. The V gene's germline CDR1 is SGHTA and CDR2 FQGNSA. With 5 bases clipped from V and 7 bases from J, the junction kept 10 bases outside the gene matches. CDR3 sequence: CASSLERTGRNIQYF. Written as DNA, the CDR3 is TGTGCCAGCAGCCTAGAGCGGACAGGGAGGAACATTCAGTACTTC.

The chain joins TRBV28 to TRBJ1-2; 8 nucleotides match TRBD1. The CDR3 has 14 residues. The germline V gene has CDR1 MDHEN and CDR2 SYDVKM. Trimming removed 6 bases from V and 4 bases from J; junction bases left unmatched: 7. CDR3 sequence reads: CASRDPGQVYGYTF. The DNA for the CDR3 is TGTGCCAGCAGGGACCCGGGACAGGTCTATGGCTACACCTTC.

This clone was observed once. The gene calls are TRBV4-1 and TRBJ2-5, with D tentatively TRBD2 (6 bases). Trimming left V 3 bases short and J 7 bases short, with 15 bases between. The CDR3 runs 14 residues. In germline, CDR1 is MGHRA, CDR2 YSYEKL. CDR3 residues: CASSHISGEGTQYF. In nucleotides, the CDR3 is TGCGCCAGCAGCCATATTAGCGGAGAGGGGACCCAGTACTTC.

The V gene is TRBV28, the J gene TRBJ2-7; TRBD2 agrees at 7 bases. Germline-derived CDR1 and CDR2 are MDHEN and SYDVKM. The CDR3 contains 16 residues. The V gene end was trimmed by 5 bases and the J gene end by 4 bases; junction bases not matched to a gene: 14. In DNA form, the CDR3 reads TGTGCCAGCAGTCCCTGCCCGCCGGGAGGATCGTACGAGCAGTACTTC. This sequence encodes CASSPCPPGGSYEQYF.